This TCR beta chain was documented in a study of blood T cell repertoires in COVID-19. Enrolled during active infection, Seattle patients were then followed longitudinally. Profiled with immunoSEQ multiplex PCR; TCRdb holds only in-frame clones, not every one. Here the sample spans some 200,000 clones, about nine tenths being singletons. This CDR3 is 13 amino acids long. The trim removed 10 bases at V and 3 bases at J, leaving 5 bases unmatched. Per the germline V gene, CDR1 is WSHSY and CDR2 is SAAADI. This clonotype originated in an older woman with COVID-19, enrolled during active disease. The sequencing input was peripheral blood. The J gene is TRBJ1-5, the V gene TRBV10-2; 8 bases are shared with TRBD1. Written as DNA, the CDR3 is TGCGCCACCAGGACAGGGACCAATCAGCCCCAGCATTTT. It codes for CATRTGTNQPQHF.